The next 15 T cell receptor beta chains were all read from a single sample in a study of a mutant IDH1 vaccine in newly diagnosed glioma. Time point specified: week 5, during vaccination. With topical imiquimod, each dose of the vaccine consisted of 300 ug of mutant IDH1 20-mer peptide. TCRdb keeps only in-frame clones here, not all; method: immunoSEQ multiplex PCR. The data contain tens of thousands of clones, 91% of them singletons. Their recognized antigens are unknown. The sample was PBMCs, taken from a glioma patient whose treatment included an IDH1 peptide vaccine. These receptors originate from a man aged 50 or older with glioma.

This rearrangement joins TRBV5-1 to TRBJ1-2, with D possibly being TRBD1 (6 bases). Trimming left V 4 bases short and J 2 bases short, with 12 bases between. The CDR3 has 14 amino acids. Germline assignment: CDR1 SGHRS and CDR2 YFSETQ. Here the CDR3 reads CASSTGDINYGYTF. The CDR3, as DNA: TGCGCCAGCAGCACCGGGGACATCAACTATGGCTACACCTTC.

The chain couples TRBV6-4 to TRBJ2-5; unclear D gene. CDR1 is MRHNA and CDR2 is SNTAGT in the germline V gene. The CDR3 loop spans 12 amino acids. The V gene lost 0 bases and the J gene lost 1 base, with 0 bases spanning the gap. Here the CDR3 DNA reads TGTGCCAGCAGTGACTCCCAAGAGACCCAGTACTTC. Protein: CASSDSQETQYF.

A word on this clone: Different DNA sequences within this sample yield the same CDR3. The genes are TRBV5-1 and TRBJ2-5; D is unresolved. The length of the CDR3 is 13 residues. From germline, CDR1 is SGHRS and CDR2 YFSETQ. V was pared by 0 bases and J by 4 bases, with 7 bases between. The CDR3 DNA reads TGCGCCAGCAGCTTGGGAAACCGAGAGACCCAGTACTTC. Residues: CASSLGNRETQYF.

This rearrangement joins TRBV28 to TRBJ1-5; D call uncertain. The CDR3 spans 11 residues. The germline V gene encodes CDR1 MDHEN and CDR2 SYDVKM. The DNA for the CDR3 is TGTGCGACCCAGGAGGCTCAGCCCCAGCATTTT. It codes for CATQEAQPQHF.

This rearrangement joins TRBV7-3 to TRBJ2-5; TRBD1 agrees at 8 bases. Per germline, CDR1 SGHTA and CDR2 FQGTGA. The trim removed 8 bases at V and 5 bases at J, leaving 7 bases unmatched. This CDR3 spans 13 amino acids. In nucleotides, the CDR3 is TGTGCCAGCGGGCAGGGGGCACGGGAGACCCAGTACTTC. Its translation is CASGQGARETQYF.

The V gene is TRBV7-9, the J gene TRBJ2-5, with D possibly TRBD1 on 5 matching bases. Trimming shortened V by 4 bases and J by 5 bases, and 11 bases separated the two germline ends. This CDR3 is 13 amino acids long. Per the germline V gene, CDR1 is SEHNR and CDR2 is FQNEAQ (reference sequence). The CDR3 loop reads CASSSQGRETQYF. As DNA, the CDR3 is TGTGCCAGCAGCTCGCAGGGAAGGGAGACCCAGTACTTC. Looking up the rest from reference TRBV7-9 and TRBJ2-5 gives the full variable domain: DTGVSQNPRHKITKRGQNVTFRCDPISEHNRLYWYRQTLGQGPEFLTYFQNEAQLEKSRLLSDRFSAERPKGSFSTLEIQRTEQGDSAMYLCASSSQGRETQYFGPGTRLLVL.

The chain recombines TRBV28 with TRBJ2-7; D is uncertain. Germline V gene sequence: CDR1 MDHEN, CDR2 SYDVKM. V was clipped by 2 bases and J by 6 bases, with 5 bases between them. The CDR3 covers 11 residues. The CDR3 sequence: CASSLRAEQYF. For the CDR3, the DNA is TGTGCCAGCAGTTTACGGGCCGAGCAGTACTTC.

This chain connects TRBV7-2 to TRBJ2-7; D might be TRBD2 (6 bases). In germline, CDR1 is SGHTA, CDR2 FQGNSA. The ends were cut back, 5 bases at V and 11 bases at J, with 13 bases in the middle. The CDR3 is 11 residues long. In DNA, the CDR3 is TGTGCCAGCAGCGGAGCCCCGGGGGAGTACTTC. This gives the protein CASSGAPGEYF.

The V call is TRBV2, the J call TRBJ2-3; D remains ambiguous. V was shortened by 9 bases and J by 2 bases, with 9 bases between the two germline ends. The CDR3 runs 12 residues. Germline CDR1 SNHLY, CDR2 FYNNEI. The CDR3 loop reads CASRDNTDTQYF. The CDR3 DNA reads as TGTGCCAGTAGGGATAACACAGATACGCAGTATTTT.

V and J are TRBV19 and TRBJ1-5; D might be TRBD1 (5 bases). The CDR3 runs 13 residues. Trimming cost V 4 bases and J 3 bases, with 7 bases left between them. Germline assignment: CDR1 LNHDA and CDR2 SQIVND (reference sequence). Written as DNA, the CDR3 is TGTGCCAGTAGTAGACAGCCCAATCAGCCCCAGCATTTT. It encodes CASSRQPNQPQHF. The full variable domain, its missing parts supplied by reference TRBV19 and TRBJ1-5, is DGGITQSPKYLFRKEGQNVTLSCEQNLNHDAMYWYRQDPGQGLRLIYYSQIVNDFQKGDIAEGYSVSREKKESFPLTVTSAQKNPTAFYLCASSRQPNQPQHFGDGTRLSIL.

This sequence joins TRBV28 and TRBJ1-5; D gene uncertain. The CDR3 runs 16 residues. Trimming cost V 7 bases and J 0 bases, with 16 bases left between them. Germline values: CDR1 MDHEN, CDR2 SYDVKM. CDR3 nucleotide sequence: TGTGCCAGCATCGCCAAGAATTCTTATAGCAATCAGCCCCAGCATTTT. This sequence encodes CASIAKNSYSNQPQHF.

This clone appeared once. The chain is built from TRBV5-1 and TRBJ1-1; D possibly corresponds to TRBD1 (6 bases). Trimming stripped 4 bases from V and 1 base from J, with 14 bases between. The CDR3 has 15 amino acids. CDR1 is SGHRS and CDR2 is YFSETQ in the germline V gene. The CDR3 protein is CASSALQGRNTEAFF. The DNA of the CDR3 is TGCGCCAGCAGCGCCCTACAGGGAAGGAACACTGAAGCTTTCTTT.

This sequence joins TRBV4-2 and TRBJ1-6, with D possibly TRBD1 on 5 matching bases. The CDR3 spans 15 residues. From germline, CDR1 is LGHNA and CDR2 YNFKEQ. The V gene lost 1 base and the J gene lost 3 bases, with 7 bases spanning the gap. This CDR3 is CASSQGQLYNSPLHF. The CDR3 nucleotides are TGTGCCAGCAGCCAAGGACAGCTCTATAATTCACCCCTCCACTTT.

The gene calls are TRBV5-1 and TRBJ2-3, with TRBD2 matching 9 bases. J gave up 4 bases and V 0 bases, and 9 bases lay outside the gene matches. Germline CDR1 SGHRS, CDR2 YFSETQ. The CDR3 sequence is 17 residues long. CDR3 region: CASSLVRGGRAADTQYF. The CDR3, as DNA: TGCGCCAGCAGCTTGGTGCGGGGGGGCCGGGCAGCAGATACGCAGTATTTT. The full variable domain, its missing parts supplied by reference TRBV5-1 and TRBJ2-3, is KAGVTQTPRYLIKTRGQQVTLSCSPISGHRSVSWYQQTPGQGLQFLFEYFSETQRNKGNFPGRFSGRQFSNSRSEMNVSTLELGDSALYLCASSLVRGGRAADTQYFGPGTRLTVL.

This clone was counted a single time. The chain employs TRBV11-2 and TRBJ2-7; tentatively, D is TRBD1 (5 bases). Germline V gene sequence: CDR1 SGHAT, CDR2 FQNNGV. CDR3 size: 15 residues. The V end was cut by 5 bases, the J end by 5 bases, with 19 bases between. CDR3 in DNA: TGTGCCAGCAGCGTAAGCCGCAACCAGGGTAACGAGCAGTACTTC. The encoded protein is CASSVSRNQGNEQYF.